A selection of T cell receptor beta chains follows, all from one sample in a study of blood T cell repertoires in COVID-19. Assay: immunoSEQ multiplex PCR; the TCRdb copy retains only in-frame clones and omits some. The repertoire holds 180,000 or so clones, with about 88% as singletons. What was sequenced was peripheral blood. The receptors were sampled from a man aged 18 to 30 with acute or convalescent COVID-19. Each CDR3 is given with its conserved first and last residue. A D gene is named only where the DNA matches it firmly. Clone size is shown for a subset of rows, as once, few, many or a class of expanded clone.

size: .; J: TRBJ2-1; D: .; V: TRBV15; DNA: TGTGCCACCAGCACTGGGGAGGGACACCCGATCTACAATGAGCAGTTCTTC; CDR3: CATSTGEGHPIYNEQFF
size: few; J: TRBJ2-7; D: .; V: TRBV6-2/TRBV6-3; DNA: TGTGCCAGCAGTTACGGGTCAGACAGTTTCTCCTACGAGCAGTACTTC; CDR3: CASSYGSDSFSYEQYF
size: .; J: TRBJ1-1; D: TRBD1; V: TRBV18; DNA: TGTGCCAGCTCACTAGGACAGGGGAACACTGAAGCTTTCTTT; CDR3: CASSLGQGNTEAFF
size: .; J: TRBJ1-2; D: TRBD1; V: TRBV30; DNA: TGTGCCTGGAGTGAAGGGGCCCCCGGACAGGGACGTTATGGCTACACCTTC; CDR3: CAWSEGAPGQGRYGYTF
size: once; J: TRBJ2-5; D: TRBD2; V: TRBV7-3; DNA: TGTGCCAGCAGCTTAACGCCTAGCGGGTACGTCCAAGAGACCCAGTACTTC; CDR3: CASSLTPSGYVQETQYF
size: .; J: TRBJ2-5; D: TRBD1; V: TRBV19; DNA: TGTGCCAGTAGTTTCGGACAGGGCCAAGAGACCCAGTACTTC; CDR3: CASSFGQGQETQYF
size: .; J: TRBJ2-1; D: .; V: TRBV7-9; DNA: TGTGCCAGCACCACGCCTGGGGGGGGCCACGGTGGGAATGAGCAGTTCTTC; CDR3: CASTTPGGGHGGNEQFF
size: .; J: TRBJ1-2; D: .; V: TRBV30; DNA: TGTGCCTGGTGGGCCGGCTCTAAATTGTGGGGCTACACCTTC; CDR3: CAWWAGSKLWGYTF
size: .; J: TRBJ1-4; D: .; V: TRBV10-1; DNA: TGCGCCACCCGGGGTGACGGGACTAATGAAAAACTGTTTTTT; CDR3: CATRGDGTNEKLFF
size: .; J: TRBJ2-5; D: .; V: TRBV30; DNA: TGTGCCTGGAGTTCTATAGGGGTCCAAGAGACCCAGTACTTC; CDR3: CAWSSIGVQETQYF
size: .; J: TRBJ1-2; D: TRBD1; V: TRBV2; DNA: TGTGCCAGCACTAAGGACAGGGAGAGTGGCTACACCTTC; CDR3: CASTKDRESGYTF
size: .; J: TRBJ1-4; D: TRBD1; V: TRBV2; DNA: TGTGCCAGCAGTGGCTATGGGACAGCAACTAATGAAAAACTGTTTTTT; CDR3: CASSGYGTATNEKLFF
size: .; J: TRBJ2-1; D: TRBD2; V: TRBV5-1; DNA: TGCGCCAGCAGCTTGGTACTAGCGGGGGGTTACAATGAGCAGTTCTTC; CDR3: CASSLVLAGGYNEQFF
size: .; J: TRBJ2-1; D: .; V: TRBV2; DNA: TGTGCCAGCAGTGAAGATACAGGTGGATGGAATGAGCAGTTCTTC; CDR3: CASSEDTGGWNEQFF
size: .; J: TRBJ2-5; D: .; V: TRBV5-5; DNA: TGTGCCAGCAGCTTGGCCGGAGGGACCGGGGCCCAGTACTTC; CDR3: CASSLAGGTGAQYF
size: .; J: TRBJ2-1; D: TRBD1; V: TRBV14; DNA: TGTGCCAGCAGCCAAGGCGCGACAGGGGGATCTTACAATGAGCAGTTCTTC; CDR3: CASSQGATGGSYNEQFF
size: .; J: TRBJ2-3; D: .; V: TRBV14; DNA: TGTGCCAGCAGCCCCCCCAGATCGAAGGGGGAGGGAGATACGCAGTATTTT; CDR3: CASSPPRSKGEGDTQYF
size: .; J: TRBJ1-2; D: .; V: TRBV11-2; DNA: TGTGCCAGCAGCGCTCTTTTTGGGGACATATTACTCGTGGAGGGCTACACCTTC; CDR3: CASSALFGDILLVEGYTF
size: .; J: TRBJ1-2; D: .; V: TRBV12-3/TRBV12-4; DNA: TGTGCCAGCAGTGCCGGTGACTATGGCTACACCTTC; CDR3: CASSAGDYGYTF
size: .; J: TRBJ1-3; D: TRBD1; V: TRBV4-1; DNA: TGCGCCAGCAGCCAAGAACGACAGGGCATCTACTCTGGAAACACCATATATTTT; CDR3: CASSQERQGIYSGNTIYF
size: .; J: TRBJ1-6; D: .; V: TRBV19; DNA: TGTGCCAGTAGTATAGTGTTTTTTCAGGGTGTCGGTTCACCCCTCCACTTT; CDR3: CASSIVFFQGVGSPLHF
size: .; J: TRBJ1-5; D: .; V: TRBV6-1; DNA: TGTGCCAGCAGTGAAGGGCGCCGGGAGCCCCAGCATTTT; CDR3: CASSEGRREPQHF
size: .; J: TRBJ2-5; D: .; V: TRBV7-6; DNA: TGTGCCAGCAGCCCACCTGCGGGGGCGGGGGAGACCCAGTACTTC; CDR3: CASSPPAGAGETQYF
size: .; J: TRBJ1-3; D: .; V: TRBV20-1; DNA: TGCAGTGCTACCCGACAGTATACCATATATTTT; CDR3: CSATRQYTIYF
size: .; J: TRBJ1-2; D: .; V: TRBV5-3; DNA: TGTGCCAGAAGCTTAAGAGACACGATCTTCTATGGCTACACCTTC; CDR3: CARSLRDTIFYGYTF
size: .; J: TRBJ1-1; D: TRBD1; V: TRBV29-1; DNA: TGCAGCGGACAGGGAAGGAACACTGAAGCTTTCTTT; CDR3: CSGQGRNTEAFF
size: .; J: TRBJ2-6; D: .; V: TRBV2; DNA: TGTGCCAGCAGTGAACTTCGGGGCTCTGGGGCCAACGTCCTGACTTTC; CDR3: CASSELRGSGANVLTF
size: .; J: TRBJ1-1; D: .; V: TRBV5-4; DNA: TGTGCCAGCAGCCAACCAGGGGTTAAGACTGAAGCTTTCTTT; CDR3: CASSQPGVKTEAFF
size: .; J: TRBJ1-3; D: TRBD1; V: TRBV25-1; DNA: TGTGCCAGCAGTCCTTCCCCCGGGACAGCCTTTGGAAACACCATATATTTT; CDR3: CASSPSPGTAFGNTIYF
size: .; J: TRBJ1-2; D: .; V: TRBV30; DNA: TGTGCCTGGGAACAGATATCAGTCGGTGGCTACACCTTC; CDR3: CAWEQISVGGYTF
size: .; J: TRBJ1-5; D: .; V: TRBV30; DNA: TGTGCCTGGACGCGACAAGGGGTTAGCAATCAGCCCCAGCATTTT; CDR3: CAWTRQGVSNQPQHF
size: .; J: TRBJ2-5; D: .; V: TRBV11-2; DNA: TGTGCCAGCACGACGGGGGTAGAGACCCAGTACTTC; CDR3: CASTTGVETQYF
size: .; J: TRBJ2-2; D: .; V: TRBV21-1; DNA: TGTGCCAGCAGTCGAGGACAGGGAAGCGGGGAGCTGTTTTTT; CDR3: CASSRGQGSGELFF
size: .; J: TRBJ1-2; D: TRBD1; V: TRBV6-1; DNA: TGTGCCAGCAGTGAAGTTAACGGACAGGGTTATGGCTACACCTTC; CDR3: CASSEVNGQGYGYTF
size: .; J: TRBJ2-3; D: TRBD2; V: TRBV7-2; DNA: TGTGCCAGCAGCCTCCTCGCGGGGGGTGGAGCAGATACGCAGTATTTT; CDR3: CASSLLAGGGADTQYF
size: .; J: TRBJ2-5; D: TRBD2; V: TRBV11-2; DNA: TGTGCCAGCAGCTTATTCGGGCGGGAGGAAGAGACCCAGTACTTC; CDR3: CASSLFGREEETQYF
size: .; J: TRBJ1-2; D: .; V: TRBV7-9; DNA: TGTGCCAGCAGCTTAGGTTACTCTAACTATGGCTACACCTTC; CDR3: CASSLGYSNYGYTF
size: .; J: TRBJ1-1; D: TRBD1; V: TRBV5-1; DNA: TGCGCCAGCAGCCGGACAGACAGGGGGCGTTCGGAGAACACTGAAGCTTTCTTT; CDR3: CASSRTDRGRSENTEAFF
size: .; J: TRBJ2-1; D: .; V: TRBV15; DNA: TGTGCCACCAGCCCCCGGGGGTTCGATGAGCAGTTCTTC; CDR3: CATSPRGFDEQFF
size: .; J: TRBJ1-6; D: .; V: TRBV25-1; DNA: TGTGCCAGCAGTGAAAGGAGCTCCTATAATTCACCCCTCCACTTT; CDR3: CASSERSSYNSPLHF
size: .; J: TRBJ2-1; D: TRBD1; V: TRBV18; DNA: TGTGCCAGCTCACCAGTAAGACAGGGTGGGAATGAGCAGTTCTTC; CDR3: CASSPVRQGGNEQFF
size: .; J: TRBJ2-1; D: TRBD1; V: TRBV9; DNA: TGTGCCAGCAGCGTAGCTCTTGGACAGGGTTACAATGAGCAGTTCTTC; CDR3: CASSVALGQGYNEQFF
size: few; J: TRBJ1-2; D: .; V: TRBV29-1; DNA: TGCAGCGTTCGCGGCACAACTTATGGCTACACCTTC; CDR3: CSVRGTTYGYTF
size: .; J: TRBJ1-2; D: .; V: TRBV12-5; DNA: TGTGCTAGTGGCTCCAACTATGGCTACACCTTC; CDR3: CASGSNYGYTF
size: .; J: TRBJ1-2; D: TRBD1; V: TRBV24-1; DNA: TGTGCCACCAGTGCGACAGGGCATGGCTACACCTTC; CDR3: CATSATGHGYTF
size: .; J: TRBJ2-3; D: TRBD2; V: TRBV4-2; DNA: TGTGCCAGCAGCCAAGAGAGCGGGACTAGAGACGATACGCAGTATTTT; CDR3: CASSQESGTRDDTQYF
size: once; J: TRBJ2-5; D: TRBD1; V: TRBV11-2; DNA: TGTGCCAGCAGACCACAGGGGAGTGAGACCCAGTACTTC; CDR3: CASRPQGSETQYF
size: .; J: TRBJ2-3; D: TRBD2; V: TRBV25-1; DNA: TGTGCCAGCAGTGATTGGTCTAGCGGGGGTGTAGATACGCAGTATTTT; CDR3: CASSDWSSGGVDTQYF
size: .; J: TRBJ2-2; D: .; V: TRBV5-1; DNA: TGCGCCAGCAGCTTGGGGAGCACCGGGGAGCTGTTTTTT; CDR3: CASSLGSTGELFF
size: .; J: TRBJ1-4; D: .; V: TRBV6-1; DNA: TGTGCCAGCAGTGAAGCATACAGGGCGGATGAAAAACTGTTTTTT; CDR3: CASSEAYRADEKLFF
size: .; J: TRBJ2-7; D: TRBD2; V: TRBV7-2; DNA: TGTGCCAGCAGCATACAAGAAAGTAGCGGGGTTTCCTACGAGCAGTACTTC; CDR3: CASSIQESSGVSYEQYF
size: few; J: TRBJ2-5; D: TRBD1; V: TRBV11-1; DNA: TGTGCCAGCAGCTTCGACAGGGGACAAGAGACCCAGTACTTC; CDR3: CASSFDRGQETQYF
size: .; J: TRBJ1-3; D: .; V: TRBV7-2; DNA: TGTGCCAGCAGGTCCACAGGGACTGGAAACACCATATATTTT; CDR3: CASRSTGTGNTIYF
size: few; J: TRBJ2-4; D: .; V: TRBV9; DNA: TGTGCCAGCAGCGCCCAGGGAGGAGACATTCAGTACTTC; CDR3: CASSAQGGDIQYF
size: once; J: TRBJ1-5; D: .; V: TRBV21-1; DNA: TGTGCCCCCCGGGGGGGAGTTAGCAATCAGCCCCAGCATTTT; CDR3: CAPRGGVSNQPQHF
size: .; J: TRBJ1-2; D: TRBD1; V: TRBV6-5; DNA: TGTGCCAGCAGCGATCAGGGGGCAGGAGGCTACACCTTC; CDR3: CASSDQGAGGYTF
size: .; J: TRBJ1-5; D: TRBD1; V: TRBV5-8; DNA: TGTGCCAGCAGCCAGGACAGGGGGAGTCAGCCCCAGCATTTT; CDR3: CASSQDRGSQPQHF
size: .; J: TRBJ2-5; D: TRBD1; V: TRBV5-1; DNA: TGCGCCAGCAGTTCCGACAGGGGACCTCAAGAGACCCAGTACTTC; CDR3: CASSSDRGPQETQYF
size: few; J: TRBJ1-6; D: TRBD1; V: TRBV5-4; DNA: TGTGCCAGCAGCTTGGAGGGGCAGACAGGGGGTTCACCCCTCCACTTT; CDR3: CASSLEGQTGGSPLHF
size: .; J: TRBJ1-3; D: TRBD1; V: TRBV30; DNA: TGTGCCTGGAGTGTAGGGGGCCCTGGAAACACCATATATTTT; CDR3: CAWSVGGPGNTIYF